This T cell receptor (beta chain) was sequenced in a study of shared clonotypes between healthy human individuals. Study-wide background: CD4 naive and CD4 memory each took three plates per donor, while CD8 naive took two and CD8 memory one.

A note on this clone: Its cognate antigen is unknown.

Assay used: immunoSEQ multiplex PCR; TCRdb lists only in-frame clones, some missing. The table lists 2 million to 2.5 million clones, 95% of them singletons. V lost 6 bases to trimming and J lost 7 bases, with 21 bases between them. The germline CDR1 and CDR2 sequences are MGHRA and YSYEKL. The CDR3 is 15 residues long. Study-wide findings and caveats: Read depth was anticipated to influence clonotype sharing among donors.

This TCR was sampled from a man younger than 35 in good health. The V and J genes are TRBV4-1 and TRBJ1-2; unclear D gene. Material: naive CD4+ T cells sorted from blood. Specified subset: CD45RA+ positively selected. As DNA, the CDR3 is TGCGCCAGCAGTCCTAATGCCGCCTGGTTGGGTGGCTACACCTTC. Protein: CASSPNAAWLGGYTF.